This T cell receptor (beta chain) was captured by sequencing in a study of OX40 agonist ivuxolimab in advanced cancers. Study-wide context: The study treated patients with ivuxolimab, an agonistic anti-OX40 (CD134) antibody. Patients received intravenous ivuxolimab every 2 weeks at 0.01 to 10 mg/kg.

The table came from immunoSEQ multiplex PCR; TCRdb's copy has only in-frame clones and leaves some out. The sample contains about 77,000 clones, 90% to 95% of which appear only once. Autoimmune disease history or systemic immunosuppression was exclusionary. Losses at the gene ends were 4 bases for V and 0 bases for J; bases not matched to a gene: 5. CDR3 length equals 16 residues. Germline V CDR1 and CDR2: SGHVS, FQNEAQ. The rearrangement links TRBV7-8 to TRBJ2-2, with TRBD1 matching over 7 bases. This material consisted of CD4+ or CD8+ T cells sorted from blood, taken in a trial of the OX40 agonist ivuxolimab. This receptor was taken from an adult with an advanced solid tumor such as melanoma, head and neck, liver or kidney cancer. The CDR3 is CASSYEGGANTGELFF. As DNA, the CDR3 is TGTGCCAGCAGCTATGAAGGGGGCGCGAACACCGGGGAGCTGTTTTTT.